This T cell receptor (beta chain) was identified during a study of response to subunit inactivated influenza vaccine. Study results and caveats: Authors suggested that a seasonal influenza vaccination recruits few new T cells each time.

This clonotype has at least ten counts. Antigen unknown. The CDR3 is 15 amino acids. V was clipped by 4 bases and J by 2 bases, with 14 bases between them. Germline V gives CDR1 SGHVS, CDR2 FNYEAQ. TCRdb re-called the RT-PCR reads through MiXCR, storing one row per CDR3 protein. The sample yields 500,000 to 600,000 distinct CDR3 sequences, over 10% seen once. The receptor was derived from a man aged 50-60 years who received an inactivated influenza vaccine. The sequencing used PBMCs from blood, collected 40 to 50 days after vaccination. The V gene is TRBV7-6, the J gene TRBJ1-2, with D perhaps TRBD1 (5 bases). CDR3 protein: CASSSHGTGNYGYTF. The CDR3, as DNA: TGTGCCAGCAGCTCCCACGGGACGGGAAACTATGGCTACACCTTC.